The rows below give T cell receptor beta chains drawn from one sample of a study of cytomegalovirus exposure and HLA in healthy donors. TCRdb's copy holds only in-frame clones and misses some; the assay was immunoSEQ multiplex PCR. Here the sample spans some 150,000 clones, about nine tenths being singletons. Sequencing was performed on PBMCs. All receptors derive from a man between 18 and 29 years old in good health and CMV-seropositive. CDR3s include the opening cysteine and the closing phenylalanine or tryptophan. The D gene is left open where the match is weak. For some rows the clone size is stated as once, few or many, or as a class when expanded; others skip it.

v_call	d_call	clone_size	j_call	cdr3_nt	cdr3_aa
TRBV7-9	TRBD2	NA	TRBJ2-1	TGTGCCAGCAGCTTAGCGGGCAGCGGGAGGGAGAATGAGCAGTTCTTC	CASSLAGSGRENEQFF
TRBV6-5	NA	NA	TRBJ1-1	TGTGCCACCAAGGCGGGCGTGAACACTGAAGCTTTCTTT	CATKAGVNTEAFF
TRBV29-1	NA	NA	TRBJ1-2	TGCAGCGTTGAAGATCAAGAGGAACTCTATGGCTACACCTTC	CSVEDQEELYGYTF
TRBV19	TRBD1	once	TRBJ2-7	TGTGCCAGTAGTGCGACCAGGGGGCCAACCTACGAGCAGTACTTC	CASSATRGPTYEQYF
TRBV1	NA	NA	TRBJ2-7	TGCACCAGCAGCCAAAGCCCTGGGACAGCTGATTCCTACGAGCAGTACTTC	CTSSQSPGTADSYEQYF
TRBV4-1	TRBD1	NA	TRBJ1-1	TGCGCCAGCAGCCCTCTCGGGACAGCAATGAACACTGAAGCTTTCTTT	CASSPLGTAMNTEAFF
TRBV15	NA	NA	TRBJ1-1	TGTGCCACCAGCAGAGATTGGAGTGTGAACACTGAAGCTTTCTTT	CATSRDWSVNTEAFF
TRBV5-4	TRBD1	NA	TRBJ1-6	TGTGCCAGCAGCCCCGGGACAGGGGATTCACCCCTCCACTTT	CASSPGTGDSPLHF
TRBV28	TRBD2	NA	TRBJ2-7	TGTGCCAGCAGTTCCCCTGTGGGACTAGCGACCTACGAGCAGTACTTC	CASSSPVGLATYEQYF
TRBV5-4	TRBD1	once	TRBJ1-1	TGTGCCAGCAGCGTCCCGGGACAGGGGGCAACTGAAGCTTTCTTT	CASSVPGQGATEAFF
TRBV18	TRBD1	once	TRBJ1-2	TGTGCCAGCTCACCACAGCCGGGACAGGGGGGTTTCTCCTATGGCTACACCTTC	CASSPQPGQGGFSYGYTF
TRBV6-1	TRBD2	few	TRBJ2-1	TGTGCCAGCAGTGTTACTAGCGACTCCTACAATGAGCAGTTCTTC	CASSVTSDSYNEQFF
TRBV6-1	NA	NA	TRBJ1-5	TGTGCCAGCAGCTCCGGGGGGGGTCAGCCCCAGCATTTT	CASSSGGGQPQHF
TRBV29-1	NA	NA	TRBJ2-1	TGCAGCATCCGAAGGGGGGGCGATGAGCAGTTCTTC	CSIRRGGDEQFF
TRBV10-3	TRBD1	NA	TRBJ1-1	TGTGCCATCAGTGGGACAGGGGGCGACACTGAAGCTTTCTTT	CAISGTGGDTEAFF
TRBV28	NA	NA	TRBJ1-1	TGTGCCAGCAAGCCTCCGGGAACGAACACTGAAGCTTTCTTT	CASKPPGTNTEAFF
TRBV18	TRBD1	NA	TRBJ1-1	TGTGCCAGCTCCCAGACAGGGACGACTGAAGCTTTCTTT	CASSQTGTTEAFF
TRBV19	NA	NA	TRBJ2-1	TGTGCCAGTACCCTAGACGGCCACAATGAGCAGTTCTTC	CASTLDGHNEQFF
TRBV7-9	NA	NA	TRBJ1-4	TGTGCCAGCAGCGTTGGTACAGACAGCCTTAATGAAAAACTGTTTTTT	CASSVGTDSLNEKLFF
TRBV4-1	NA	NA	TRBJ1-4	TGCGCCAGCAGCCAAGATGGAGCCATATCGGATGAAAAACTGTTTTTT	CASSQDGAISDEKLFF
TRBV5-1	TRBD1	NA	TRBJ2-3	TGCGCCAGCAGCGTCGGGACAGGGACGGGGGATACGCAGTATTTT	CASSVGTGTGDTQYF
TRBV28	NA	NA	TRBJ1-3	TGTGCCAGCAGTTTGCAGGTCCCGGAAGACACCATATATTTT	CASSLQVPEDTIYF
TRBV15	NA	NA	TRBJ2-7	TGTGCCACCAGCAGGGACGGACTTCTCTACGAGCAGTACTTC	CATSRDGLLYEQYF
TRBV27	TRBD2	NA	TRBJ2-3	TGTGCCAGCACCTCCGGGACTAAAAGCACAGATACGCAGTATTTT	CASTSGTKSTDTQYF
TRBV30	NA	NA	TRBJ2-2	TGTGCCTGGAGTGTCACCGGTCTTACCGGGGAGCTGTTTTTT	CAWSVTGLTGELFF
TRBV4-1	TRBD2	NA	TRBJ2-3	TGCGCCAGCAGCCCCCCCTTAACGGGGGGGAAGGATACGCAGTATTTT	CASSPPLTGGKDTQYF
TRBV7-2	NA	NA	TRBJ2-3	TGTGCCAGCAGTTCTGGAGCCGTTACGCAGTATTTT	CASSSGAVTQYF
TRBV25-1	NA	NA	TRBJ1-2	TGTGCCAGCAGTGCGACCCAGGGTGATGGCTACACCTTC	CASSATQGDGYTF
TRBV5-1	TRBD2	NA	TRBJ2-5	TGCGCCAGCAGCATAGCGGGAGAAGAGACCCAGTACTTC	CASSIAGEETQYF
TRBV7-9	TRBD1	once	TRBJ2-3	TGTGCCAGCAGCTTAGCACAGGGGAACACAGATACGCAGTATTTT	CASSLAQGNTDTQYF
TRBV5-8	TRBD2	NA	TRBJ2-7	TGTGCCAGCAGCTTGCAGCGGGGATCCTCCTACGAGCAGTACTTC	CASSLQRGSSYEQYF
TRBV19	TRBD1	NA	TRBJ1-2	TGTGCCAGTAGGAGGGACAGGGCAGATGGCTACACCTTC	CASRRDRADGYTF
TRBV6-6	TRBD1	NA	TRBJ2-2	TGTGCCAGCAGCCCGGGACAGGGGAACACCGGGGAGCTGTTTTTT	CASSPGQGNTGELFF
TRBV6-5	NA	once	TRBJ2-6	TGTGCCAGCAGGCAGATAACTGGGGCCAACGTCCTGACTTTC	CASRQITGANVLTF
TRBV6-5	TRBD1	NA	TRBJ1-1	TGTGCCAGCAGTTACGGGCCAGGGGGTCAGGGCACTGAAGCTTTCTTT	CASSYGPGGQGTEAFF